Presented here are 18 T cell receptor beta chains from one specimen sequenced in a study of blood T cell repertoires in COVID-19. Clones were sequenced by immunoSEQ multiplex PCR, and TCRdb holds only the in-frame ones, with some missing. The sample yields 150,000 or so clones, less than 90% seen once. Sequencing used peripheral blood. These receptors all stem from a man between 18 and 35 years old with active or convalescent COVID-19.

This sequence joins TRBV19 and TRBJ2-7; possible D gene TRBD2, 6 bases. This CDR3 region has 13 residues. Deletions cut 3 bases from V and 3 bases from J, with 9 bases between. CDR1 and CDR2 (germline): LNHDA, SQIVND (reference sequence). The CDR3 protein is CASSIGGLYEQYF. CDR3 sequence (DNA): TGTGCCAGTAGTATCGGAGGGCTCTACGAGCAGTACTTC.

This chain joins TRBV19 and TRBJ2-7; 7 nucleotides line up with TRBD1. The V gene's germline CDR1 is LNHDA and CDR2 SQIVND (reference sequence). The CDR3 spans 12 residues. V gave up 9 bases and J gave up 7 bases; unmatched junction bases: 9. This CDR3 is CASNTGDGEQYF. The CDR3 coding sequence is TGTGCCAGCAACACAGGGGACGGGGAGCAGTACTTC. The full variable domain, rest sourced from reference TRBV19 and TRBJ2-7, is DGGITQSPKYLFRKEGQNVTLSCEQNLNHDAMYWYRQDPGQGLRLIYYSQIVNDFQKGDIAEGYSVSREKKESFPLTVTSAQKNPTAFYLCASNTGDGEQYFGPGTRLTVT.

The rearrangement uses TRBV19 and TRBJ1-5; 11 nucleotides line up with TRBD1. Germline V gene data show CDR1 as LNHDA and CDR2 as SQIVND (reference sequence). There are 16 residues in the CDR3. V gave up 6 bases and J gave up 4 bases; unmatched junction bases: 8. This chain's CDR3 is CASSPDRGRLNQPQHF. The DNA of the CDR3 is TGTGCCAGTAGCCCGGACAGGGGGCGGTTAAATCAGCCCCAGCATTTT. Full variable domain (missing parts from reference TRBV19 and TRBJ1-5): DGGITQSPKYLFRKEGQNVTLSCEQNLNHDAMYWYRQDPGQGLRLIYYSQIVNDFQKGDIAEGYSVSREKKESFPLTVTSAQKNPTAFYLCASSPDRGRLNQPQHFGDGTRLSIL.

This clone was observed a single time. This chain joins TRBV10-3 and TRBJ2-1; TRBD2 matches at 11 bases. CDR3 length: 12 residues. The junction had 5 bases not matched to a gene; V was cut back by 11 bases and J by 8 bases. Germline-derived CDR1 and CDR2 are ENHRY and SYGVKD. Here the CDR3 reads CAVSGGAYEQFF. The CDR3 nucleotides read TGTGCCGTTAGCGGGGGGGCTTATGAGCAGTTCTTC.

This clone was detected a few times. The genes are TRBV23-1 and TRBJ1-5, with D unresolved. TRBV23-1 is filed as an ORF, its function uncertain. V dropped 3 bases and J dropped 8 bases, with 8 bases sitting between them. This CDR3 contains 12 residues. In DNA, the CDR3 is TGCGCCAGCAGTCATCCGCGGGAGCCCCAGCATTTT. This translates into CASSHPREPQHF.

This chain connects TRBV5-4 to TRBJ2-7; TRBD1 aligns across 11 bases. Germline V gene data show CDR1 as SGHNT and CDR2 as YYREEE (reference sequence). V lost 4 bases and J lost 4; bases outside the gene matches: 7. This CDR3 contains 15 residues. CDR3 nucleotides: TGTGCCAGCAGCACCGGGGACAGGGGGACATACGAGCAGTACTTC. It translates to CASSTGDRGTYEQYF.

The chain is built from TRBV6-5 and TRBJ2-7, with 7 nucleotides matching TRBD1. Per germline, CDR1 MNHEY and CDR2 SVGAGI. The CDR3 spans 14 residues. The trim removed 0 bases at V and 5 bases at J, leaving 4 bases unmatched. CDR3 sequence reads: CASSYSDRTHEQYF. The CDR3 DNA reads TGTGCCAGCAGTTACTCGGACAGGACCCACGAGCAGTACTTC.

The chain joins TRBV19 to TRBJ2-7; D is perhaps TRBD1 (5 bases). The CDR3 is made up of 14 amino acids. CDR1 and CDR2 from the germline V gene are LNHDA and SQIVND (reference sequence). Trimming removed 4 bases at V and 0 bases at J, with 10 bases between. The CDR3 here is CASSTGFSSYEQYF. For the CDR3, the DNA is TGTGCCAGTAGTACAGGGTTTTCCTCCTACGAGCAGTACTTC. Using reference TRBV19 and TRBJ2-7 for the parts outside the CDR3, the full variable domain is DGGITQSPKYLFRKEGQNVTLSCEQNLNHDAMYWYRQDPGQGLRLIYYSQIVNDFQKGDIAEGYSVSREKKESFPLTVTSAQKNPTAFYLCASSTGFSSYEQYFGPGTRLTVT.

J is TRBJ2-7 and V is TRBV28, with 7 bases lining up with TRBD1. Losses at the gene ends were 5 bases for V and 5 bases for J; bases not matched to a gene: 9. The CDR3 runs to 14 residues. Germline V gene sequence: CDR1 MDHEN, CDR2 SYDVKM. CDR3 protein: CASSLDREFDEQYF. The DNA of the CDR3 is TGTGCCAGCAGTCTAGACAGGGAGTTTGACGAGCAGTACTTC.

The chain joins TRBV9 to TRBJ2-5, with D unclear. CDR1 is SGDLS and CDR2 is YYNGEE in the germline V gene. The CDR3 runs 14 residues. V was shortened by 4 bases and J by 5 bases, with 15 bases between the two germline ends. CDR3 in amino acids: CASSLTSGGETQYF. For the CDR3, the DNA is TGTGCCAGCAGCCTCACCTCGGGTGGGGAGACCCAGTACTTC.

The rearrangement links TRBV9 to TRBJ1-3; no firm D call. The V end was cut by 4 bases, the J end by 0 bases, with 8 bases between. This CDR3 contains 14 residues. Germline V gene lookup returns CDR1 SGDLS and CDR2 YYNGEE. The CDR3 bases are TGTGCCAGCAGCCCCCACTTCTCTGGAAACACCATATATTTT. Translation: CASSPHFSGNTIYF.

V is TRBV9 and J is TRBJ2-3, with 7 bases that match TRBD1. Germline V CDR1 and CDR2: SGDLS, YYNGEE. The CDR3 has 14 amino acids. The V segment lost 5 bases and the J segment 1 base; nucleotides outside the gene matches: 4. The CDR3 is CASSSGTGTDTQYF. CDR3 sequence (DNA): TGTGCCAGCAGTTCCGGGACAGGCACAGATACGCAGTATTTT. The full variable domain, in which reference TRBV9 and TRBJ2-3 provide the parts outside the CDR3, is DSGVTQTPKHLITATGQRVTLRCSPRSGDLSVYWYQQSLDQGLQFLIQYYNGEERAKGNILERFSAQQFPDLHSELNLSSLELGDSALYFCASSSGTGTDTQYFGPGTRLTVL.

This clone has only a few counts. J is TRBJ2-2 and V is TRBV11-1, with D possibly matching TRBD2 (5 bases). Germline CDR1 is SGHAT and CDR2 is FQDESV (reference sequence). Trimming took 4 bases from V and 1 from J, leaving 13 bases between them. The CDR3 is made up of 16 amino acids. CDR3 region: CASSSRGLENTGELFF. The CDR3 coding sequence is TGTGCCAGCAGCTCCCGTGGACTTGAGAACACCGGGGAGCTGTTTTTT. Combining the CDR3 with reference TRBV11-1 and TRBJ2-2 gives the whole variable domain EAEVAQSPRYKITEKSQAVAFWCDPISGHATLYWYRQILGQGPELLVQFQDESVVDDSQLPKDRFSAERLKGVDSTLKIQPAELGDSAMYLCASSSRGLENTGELFFGEGSRLTVL.

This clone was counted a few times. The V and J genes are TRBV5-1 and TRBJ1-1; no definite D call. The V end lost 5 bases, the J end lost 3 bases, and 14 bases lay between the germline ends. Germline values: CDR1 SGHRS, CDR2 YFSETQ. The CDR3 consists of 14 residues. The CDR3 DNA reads TGCGCCAGCAGAGTATGGCGGGGTGACACTGAAGCTTTCTTT. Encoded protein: CASRVWRGDTEAFF.

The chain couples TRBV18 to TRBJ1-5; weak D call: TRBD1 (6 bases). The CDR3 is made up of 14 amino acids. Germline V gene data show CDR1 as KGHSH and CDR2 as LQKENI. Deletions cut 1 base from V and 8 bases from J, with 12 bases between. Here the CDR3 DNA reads TGTGCCAGCTCACCACAAGGGGCAGGGGAGCCCCAGCATTTT. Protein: CASSPQGAGEPQHF. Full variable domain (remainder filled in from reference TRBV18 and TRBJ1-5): NAGVMQNPRHLVRRRGQEARLRCSPMKGHSHVYWYRQLPEEGLKFMVYLQKENIIDESGMPKERFSAEFPKEGPSILRIQQVVRGDSAAYFCASSPQGAGEPQHFGDGTRLSIL.

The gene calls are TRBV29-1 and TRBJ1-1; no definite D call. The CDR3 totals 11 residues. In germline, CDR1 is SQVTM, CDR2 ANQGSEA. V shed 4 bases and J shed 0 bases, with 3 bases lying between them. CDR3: CSVALNTEAFF. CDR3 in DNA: TGCAGCGTTGCTCTGAACACTGAAGCTTTCTTT.

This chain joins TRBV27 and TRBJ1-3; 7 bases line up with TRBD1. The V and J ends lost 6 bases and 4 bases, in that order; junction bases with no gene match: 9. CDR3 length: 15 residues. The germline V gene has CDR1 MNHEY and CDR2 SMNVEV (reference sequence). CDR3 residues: CASSTVRDRGNTIYF. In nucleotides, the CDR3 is TGTGCCAGCAGCACAGTCCGGGACAGAGGAAACACCATATATTTT.

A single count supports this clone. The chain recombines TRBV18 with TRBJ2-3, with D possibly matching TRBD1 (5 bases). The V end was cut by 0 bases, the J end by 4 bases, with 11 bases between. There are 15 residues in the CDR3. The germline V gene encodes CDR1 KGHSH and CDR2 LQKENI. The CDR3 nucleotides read TGTGCCAGCTCACCACCGATCCAGGGTTCAGATACGCAGTATTTT. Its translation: CASSPPIQGSDTQYF.